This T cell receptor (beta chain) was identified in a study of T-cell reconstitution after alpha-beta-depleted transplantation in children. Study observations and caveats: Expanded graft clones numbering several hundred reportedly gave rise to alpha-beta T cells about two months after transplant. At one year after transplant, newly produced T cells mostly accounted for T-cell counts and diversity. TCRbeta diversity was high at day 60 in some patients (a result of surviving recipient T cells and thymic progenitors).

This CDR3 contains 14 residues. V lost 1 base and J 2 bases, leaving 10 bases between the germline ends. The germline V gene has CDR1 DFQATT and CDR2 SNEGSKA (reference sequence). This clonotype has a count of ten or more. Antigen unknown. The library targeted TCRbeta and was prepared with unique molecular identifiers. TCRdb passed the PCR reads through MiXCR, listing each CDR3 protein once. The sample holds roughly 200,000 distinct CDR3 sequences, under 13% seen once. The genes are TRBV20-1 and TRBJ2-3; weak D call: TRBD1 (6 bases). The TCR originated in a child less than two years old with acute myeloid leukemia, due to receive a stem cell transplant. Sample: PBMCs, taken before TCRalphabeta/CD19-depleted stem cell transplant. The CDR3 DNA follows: TGCAGTGCTAGAGGAGGGGGTGTCACAGATACGCAGTATTTT. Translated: CSARGGGVTDTQYF.